This is a list of T cell receptor beta chains from one sample in a study of blood T cell repertoires in COVID-19. Libraries were prepared by immunoSEQ multiplex PCR; TCRdb keeps only in-frame clonotypes and omits some of them. The sample shows 45,000 to 60,000 clones, 80% to 95% of them seen only once. The sequencing sample was made of peripheral blood. These receptors originate from a man aged 50-59 years with acute or convalescent COVID-19. Both conserved end residues are part of each CDR3. The D gene is left open where the match is weak. For some rows the clone size is stated as once, few or many, or as a class when expanded; others skip it.

d_call j_call v_call clone_size cdr3_aa cdr3_nt
NA TRBJ2-7 TRBV12-3/TRBV12-4 NA CASRGQNSYEQYF TGTGCCAGCAGAGGACAGAACTCCTACGAGCAGTACTTC
TRBD1 TRBJ1-5 TRBV4-1 NA CASSPPTGANEPQHF TGCGCCAGCAGCCCCCCAACAGGGGCGAACGAGCCCCAGCATTTT
TRBD1 TRBJ2-2 TRBV11-3 NA CASSFRQGMGTGELFF TGTGCCAGCAGCTTTAGACAGGGGATGGGAACCGGGGAGCTGTTTTTT
TRBD2 TRBJ2-5 TRBV2 NA CASSTQAGLQETQYF TGTGCCAGCTCCACTCAAGCGGGGCTACAAGAGACCCAGTACTTC
NA TRBJ1-5 TRBV19 NA CASGKWGLNQPQHF TGTGCCAGTGGAAAATGGGGACTGAATCAGCCCCAGCATTTT
NA TRBJ2-1 TRBV27 NA CASSFGLTNEQFF TGTGCCAGCAGTTTCGGACTGACTAATGAGCAGTTCTTC
TRBD1 TRBJ2-7 TRBV7-3 NA CASSPMLVGTGVHEQYF TGTGCCAGCAGCCCAATGCTGGTAGGGACAGGGGTCCACGAGCAGTACTTC
TRBD1 TRBJ2-3 TRBV24-1 NA CATSDLGGGIDTQYF TGTGCCACCAGTGATTTAGGGGGCGGTATAGATACGCAGTATTTT
TRBD1 TRBJ1-2 TRBV5-8 NA CASSRQGALSGYTF TGTGCCAGCAGCCGGCAGGGGGCCCTATCTGGCTACACCTTC
TRBD2 TRBJ2-5 TRBV6-6 NA CASRLRGGETQYF TGTGCCAGCAGATTACGGGGGGGAGAGACCCAGTACTTC
NA TRBJ2-2 TRBV12-3/TRBV12-4 NA CATTSRPGELFF TGTGCCACCACGTCGAGGCCCGGGGAGCTGTTTTTT
NA TRBJ2-5 TRBV2 NA CASFEGAFRETQYF TGTGCCAGCTTCGAGGGAGCGTTCCGCGAGACCCAGTACTTC
NA TRBJ2-7 TRBV19 few CASSIQGASFYEQYF TGTGCCAGTAGTATCCAAGGGGCCAGTTTCTACGAGCAGTACTTC
NA TRBJ2-7 TRBV5-1 NA CASSLVSGATYEQYF TGCGCCAGCAGCTTGGTTTCAGGGGCAACCTACGAGCAGTACTTC
NA TRBJ1-3 TRBV5-1 NA CASSHPGSGNTIYF TGCGCCAGCAGCCATCCAGGGTCCGGAAACACCATATATTTT
TRBD1 TRBJ1-1 TRBV19 NA CASSSGTGGVNTEAFF TGTGCCAGTAGTTCGGGGACAGGGGGCGTGAACACTGAAGCTTTCTTT
NA TRBJ2-3 TRBV7-8 once CASSLRATGLLTDTQYF TGTGCCAGCAGCTTAAGAGCGACGGGACTTCTCACAGATACGCAGTATTTT
TRBD2 TRBJ2-3 TRBV28 NA CASGGGGSTDTQYF TGTGCCAGCGGCGGCGGGGGAAGCACAGATACGCAGTATTTT
TRBD2 TRBJ2-3 TRBV5-6 NA CASSPLGRGGRDTQYF TGTGCCAGCAGCCCCCTAGGTCGCGGGGGGCGTGATACGCAGTATTTT
NA TRBJ1-5 TRBV19 NA CASSTWEEPQHF TGTGCCAGTAGTACGTGGGAGGAGCCCCAGCATTTT
TRBD1 TRBJ2-7 TRBV6-5 NA CASSYLQGADEQYF TGTGCCAGCAGTTACTTACAGGGGGCGGATGAGCAGTACTTC
NA TRBJ1-1 TRBV12-3/TRBV12-4 NA CASRLGGMAFF TGTGCCAGCAGGCTAGGAGGGATGGCTTTCTTT
TRBD2 TRBJ2-2 TRBV2 NA CASSGLGGGTGELFF TGTGCCAGCAGTGGGCTCGGGGGGGGTACCGGGGAGCTGTTTTTT
TRBD1 TRBJ2-2 TRBV5-6 NA CASSGTGGHGELFF TGTGCCAGCAGCGGAACAGGGGGCCACGGGGAGCTGTTTTTT
NA TRBJ2-3 TRBV5-1 NA CASSLWGTSTDTQYF TGCGCCAGCAGCTTGTGGGGGACTAGCACAGATACGCAGTATTTT